Reported below is one T cell receptor (beta chain). No antigen is known for it. The source of the sample is a study of shared clonotypes between healthy human individuals. Study-wide results and limits: Rarefaction analysis demonstrated incomplete sorted-subset sequencing notwithstanding large depth. Relative to clonotypes present in all four donors, those not shared had lower generation probabilities. Clonotype sharing among donors, it was expected, would be affected by sequencing depth.

TCRdb keeps only in-frame clones here, not all; method: immunoSEQ multiplex PCR. The sample contains around 690,000 clones, less than 95% of which appear only once. Germline CDR1 and CDR2: MNHEY and SMNVEV (reference sequence). With V trimmed by 4 bases and J by 9 bases, 3 bases remained unmatched. This CDR3 has 12 amino acids. This receptor was taken from a man aged 18 to 30 in good health. Some clones in this sample may be carry-over from other donors' samples. This chain connects TRBV27 to TRBJ2-1; 7 bases match TRBD2. Sequenced: memory CD8+ T cells from PBMCs. Described subset: CD45RO+ cells pooled with CCR7-negative TemRA cells. The CDR3 reads CASSYSGFEQFF. As DNA, the CDR3 is TGTGCCAGCAGTTATAGCGGGTTTGAGCAGTTCTTC.